Presented here are 30 T cell receptor beta chains from one specimen sequenced in a study of sequential checkpoint blockade in melanoma. Sequenced by immunoSEQ multiplex PCR; TCRdb stores in-frame clones only, minus some. The sample yields 5,900 or so clones, roughly 53% seen once. Stated treatment: randomized to nivolumab then ipilimumab (arm A) or the reverse (arm B). The source material was CD8+ T cells sorted from blood (inferred from file names), sampled from a patient given nivolumab and ipilimumab in sequence. Receptors originate from a human donor with melanoma.

This rearrangement joins TRBV5-4 to TRBJ2-6; D ambiguous. The V end lost 0 bases, the J end lost 0 bases, and 7 bases lay between the germline ends. This CDR3 spans 16 amino acids. CDR1 and CDR2 from the germline V gene are SGHNT and YYREEE (reference sequence). The CDR3 nucleotides are TGTGCCAGCAGCTTGGCTCGGTTCTCTGGGGCCAACGTCCTGACTTTC. The encoded protein is CASSLARFSGANVLTF.

The chain recombines TRBV5-6 with TRBJ2-7, with D maybe TRBD1 (6 bases). There are 13 residues in the CDR3. CDR1 is SGHDT and CDR2 is YYEEEE in the germline V gene. V was clipped by 1 base and J by 4 bases, with 9 bases between them. CDR3 coding DNA: TGTGCCAGCAGCTTGAACAGGGTTTACGAGCAGTACTTC. This translates into CASSLNRVYEQYF.

The chain couples TRBV6-6 to TRBJ2-1, with D maybe TRBD1 (5 bases). The CDR3 length is 9 residues. Looked up from germline, CDR1 is MNHNY and CDR2 is SVGAGI (reference sequence). The CDR3 DNA is TGTGTGGTAGGGGCAGCGCAGTTCTTC. It translates to CVVGAAQFF.

The table lists this clone with a few counts. The CDR3 reads CAISGDRGRPEAFF. In nucleotides, the CDR3 is TGTGCCATCAGTGGGGACAGGGGGCGACCTGAAGCTTTCTTT. This rearrangement joins TRBV10-3 to TRBJ1-1; 12 bases fit TRBD1. In germline, CDR1 is ENHRY, CDR2 SYGVKD. There are 14 residues in the CDR3. Trimming removed 4 bases from V and 6 bases from J; junction bases left unmatched: 3.

The chain is built from TRBV28 and TRBJ2-7; possible D gene TRBD1, 5 bases. This CDR3 comprises 14 residues. Trimming removed 3 bases at V and 3 bases at J, with 12 bases between. Germline V CDR1 and CDR2: MDHEN, SYDVKM. In DNA form, the CDR3 reads TGTGCCAGCAGTTTTAACGCAGGGAACTACGAGCAGTACTTC. Amino acid sequence: CASSFNAGNYEQYF.

The chain has TRBV27 and TRBJ2-1, with 9 bases that match TRBD2. CDR1 is MNHEY and CDR2 is SMNVEV in the germline V gene (reference sequence). V shed 6 bases, J shed 5 bases, and the junction held 8 bases outside the gene matches. This CDR3 is built from 15 residues. CDR3 DNA sequence: TGTGCCAGCAGACTCAGAGCGGGAGGACACAATGAGCAGTTCTTC. Translating it yields CASRLRAGGHNEQFF.

This clone was counted once. The V call is TRBV5-4, the J call TRBJ2-7; 14 bases are a match to TRBD2. Trimming took 0 bases from V and 5 from J; bases not matched to a gene: 1. In germline, CDR1 is SGHNT, CDR2 YYREEE (reference sequence). The CDR3 is made up of 15 amino acids. CDR3 sequence: CASSLVGLAGDEQYF. For the CDR3, the DNA is TGTGCCAGCAGCTTGGTGGGACTAGCGGGAGACGAGCAGTACTTC.

The chain links TRBV6-4 to TRBJ1-6; D is unclear. Germline V gene data show CDR1 as MRHNA and CDR2 as SNTAGT. The CDR3 is made up of 14 amino acids. The V and J ends lost 4 bases and 6 bases respectively, with 10 bases between them. The CDR3 DNA reads as TGTGCCAGCAGTGTTGAGAGTCTTAATTCACCCCTCCACTTT. It translates to CASSVESLNSPLHF.

The V and J genes are TRBV7-9 and TRBJ2-4; TRBD2 aligns across 7 bases. This CDR3 has 13 amino acids. Germline CDR1 and CDR2: SEHNR and FQNEAQ (reference sequence). V shed 8 bases and J 7 bases; nucleotides not matched to a gene: 8. CDR3 loop: CASRPGGLNIQYF. CDR3 coding DNA: TGTGCCAGCCGACCGGGGGGTCTTAACATTCAGTACTTC.

The gene calls are TRBV18 and TRBJ2-5; the match to TRBD1 covers 9 bases. This CDR3 contains 18 residues. Germline CDR1 KGHSH, CDR2 LQKENI. Germline trimming cut 3 bases from V and 3 bases from J; bases unmatched to any gene: 14. The CDR3, as DNA: TGTGCCAGCTCACCGAAGGACAGGGGAGTTCTCGGGGAAGAGACCCAGTACTTC. Protein: CASSPKDRGVLGEETQYF.

The chain recombines TRBV27 with TRBJ2-5; D may be TRBD2 (6 bases). The CDR3 consists of 17 residues. Trimming took off 6 bases at V and 0 bases at J, with 20 bases between the two ends. CDR1 and CDR2 from the germline V gene are MNHEY and SMNVEV (reference sequence). The CDR3: CASSLGSGPRDQETQYF. CDR3 in DNA: TGTGCCAGCAGCTTGGGGAGCGGGCCCAGGGACCAAGAGACCCAGTACTTC.

The V and J genes are TRBV19 and TRBJ1-2, with D unresolved. The CDR3 length is 15 residues. Germline CDR1 LNHDA, CDR2 SQIVND (reference sequence). The V end lost 4 bases, the J end lost 3 bases, and 15 bases lay between the germline ends. CDR3 loop: CASSTNERLDYGYTF. DNA for the CDR3: TGTGCCAGTAGTACAAACGAGAGGCTCGACTATGGCTACACCTTC.

A few counts support this clone. The gene calls are TRBV28 and TRBJ1-2, with no clear D. Looked up from germline, CDR1 is MDHEN and CDR2 is SYDVKM. Trimming shortened V by 6 bases and J by 7 bases, and 12 bases separated the two germline ends. CDR3 size: 12 residues. In DNA form, the CDR3 reads TGTGCCAGCAGCCCGGGAAGTTTTGGCTACACCTTC. This translates into CASSPGSFGYTF.

J is TRBJ2-3 and V is TRBV11-2; TRBD2 agrees at 7 bases. Per the germline V gene, CDR1 is SGHAT and CDR2 is FQNNGV. CDR3 length equals 14 residues. The ends lost 3 bases at V and 4 bases at J; junction bases unmatched: 4. CDR3 in DNA: TGTGCCAGCAGCTTTGGGGGGGGATCAGATACGCAGTATTTT. Protein: CASSFGGGSDTQYF.

This clone is medium-sized in the sample. The chain couples TRBV6-6 to TRBJ2-7, with a weak D call TRBD2 (5 bases). The CDR3 extends over 14 amino acids. V lost 0 bases, J lost 3 bases, and 9 bases lay in between. The germline CDR1 and CDR2 sequences are MNHNY and SVGAGI (reference sequence). CDR3 loop: CASSYSEESYEQYF. The CDR3 DNA reads TGTGCCAGCAGTTACTCGGAGGAAAGCTACGAGCAGTACTTC.

Relative to its sample, this clone is medium-sized. The genes are TRBV7-9 and TRBJ1-2; D ambiguous. Germline V lookup: CDR1 SEHNR, CDR2 FQNEAQ (reference sequence). CDR3 size: 10 residues. V gave up 1 base and J gave up 13 bases, with 7 bases separating them. The CDR3: CASSLGGPTF. The CDR3 nucleotides are TGTGCCAGCAGCTTAGGAGGTCCCACCTTC.

The gene calls are TRBV30 and TRBJ1-3; maybe TRBD1 (6 bases). Germline values: CDR1 GTSNPN, CDR2 SVGIG (reference sequence). Trimming removed 3 bases at V and 7 bases at J, with 7 bases between. This CDR3 has 11 residues. The CDR3 nucleotides read TGTGCCTGGAGGGGGGCGAACACCATATATTTT. Its translation is CAWRGANTIYF.

This rearrangement joins TRBV7-6 to TRBJ1-4, with 7 bases matching TRBD1. The V and J ends lost 2 bases and 7 bases, in that order; junction bases with no gene match: 10. The germline V gene has CDR1 SGHVS and CDR2 FNYEAQ. The CDR3 runs to 16 residues. CDR3 in DNA: TGTGCCAGCAGCTTACAACTCCAGGGGGTTGGTGAAAAACTGTTTTTT. Its translation is CASSLQLQGVGEKLFF.

This clone was counted only a few times. The V gene is TRBV4-1, the J gene TRBJ2-7; 11 bases line up with TRBD2. The germline gives CDR1 MGHRA, CDR2 YSYEKL. Trimming removed 4 bases from V and 2 bases from J; junction bases left unmatched: 7. This CDR3 is 16 amino acids long. Written as DNA, the CDR3 is TGCGCCAGCAGCCTCGCTAGCGGGAGGCCCACCTACGAGCAGTACTTC. Its translation is CASSLASGRPTYEQYF.

This clone has only a few counts. This chain uses TRBV6-5 with TRBJ2-7, with 13 bases lining up with TRBD2. With V trimmed by 7 bases and J by 5 bases, 8 bases remained unmatched. This CDR3 has 15 amino acids. Germline CDR1 MNHEY, CDR2 SVGAGI. The CDR3 loop is CASTSGTSGMNEQYF. CDR3 in DNA: TGTGCCAGCACCTCCGGGACTAGCGGGATGAACGAGCAGTACTTC.

The V gene is TRBV7-9, the J gene TRBJ2-1; the match to TRBD2 covers 7 bases. CDR1 is SEHNR, CDR2 FQNEAQ, per germline (reference sequence). The length of the CDR3 is 14 residues. V was pared by 1 base and J by 10 bases, with 7 bases of the junction left unmatched. This CDR3 is CASSLVRAGVEQFF. In nucleotides, the CDR3 is TGTGCCAGCAGCTTAGTTCGGGCGGGAGTCGAGCAGTTCTTC.

The chain employs TRBV7-2 and TRBJ2-6; 9 positions match TRBD1. V lost 0 bases to trimming and J lost 14 bases; unmatched junction nucleotides: 8. Germline V lookup: CDR1 SGHTA, CDR2 FQGNSA. This CDR3 has 15 residues. CDR3 coding DNA: TGTGCCAGCAGCTTAGCGGGACAGGGCCAGTTCTTCCTGACTTTC. Amino acids: CASSLAGQGQFFLTF.

The chain carries TRBV5-4 and TRBJ2-1; no firm D call. From germline, CDR1 is SGHNT and CDR2 YYREEE (reference sequence). Trimming stripped 0 bases from V and 7 bases from J, with 8 bases between. The CDR3 extends over 13 amino acids. CDR3: CASSLAATNEQFF. DNA for the CDR3: TGTGCCAGCAGCTTGGCCGCCACAAATGAGCAGTTCTTC.

This chain links TRBV2 with TRBJ1-1, with D unclear. The CDR3 has 10 residues. Germline lookup yields CDR1 SNHLY and CDR2 FYNNEI. The CDR3 is CAAMYTEAFF. Written as DNA, the CDR3 is TGTGCAGCGATGTACACTGAAGCTTTCTTT.

V is TRBV19 and J is TRBJ2-1; possible D gene TRBD1, 7 bases. CDR1 is LNHDA and CDR2 is SQIVND in the germline V gene (reference sequence). Trimming stripped 9 bases from V and 9 bases from J, with 21 bases between. The CDR3 is made up of 14 amino acids. The CDR3 DNA sequence: TGTGCCAGCCGTTCAGGGGGAGGAAGAAGTGAGCAGTTCTTC. This codes for CASRSGGGRSEQFF.

The rearrangement links TRBV7-6 to TRBJ1-2, with 9 bases identical to TRBD1. Unmatched junction bases numbered 10, after V lost 4 bases and J lost 7 bases. The CDR3 has 15 amino acids. CDR1 SGHVS and CDR2 FNYEAQ come from the germline V gene. CDR3 loop: CASSSGGTGKGGYTF. Written as DNA, the CDR3 is TGTGCCAGCAGCTCCGGCGGGACAGGGAAGGGTGGCTACACCTTC. The full variable domain, completed using reference TRBV7-6 and TRBJ1-2, is GAGVSQSPRYKVTKRGQDVALRCDPISGHVSLYWYRQALGQGPEFLTYFNYEAQQDKSGLPNDRFSAERPEGSISTLTIQRTEQRDSAMYRCASSSGGTGKGGYTFGSGTRLTVV.

This clone was counted a few times. The chain uses TRBV7-3 and TRBJ2-2, with 9 nucleotides matching TRBD1. Germline values: CDR1 SGHTA, CDR2 FQGTGA. CDR3 size: 14 residues. After removal of 5 bases from V and 4 bases from J, the junction contained 2 bases not matched to a gene. CDR3 region: CASSRGQGTGELFF. The CDR3 DNA reads TGTGCCAGCAGCCGGGGACAGGGCACCGGGGAGCTGTTTTTT.

In its sample, this clone ranks as medium-sized. J is TRBJ1-6 and V is TRBV19, with 9 bases matching TRBD1. The V gene end was trimmed by 0 bases and the J gene end by 10 bases; junction bases not matched to a gene: 10. This CDR3 contains 17 residues. Germline V lookup: CDR1 LNHDA, CDR2 SQIVND (reference sequence). The CDR3 DNA reads as TGTGCCAGTAGTATAGATCCGCCGGGACAGGGAACATCACCCCTCCACTTT. It specifies CASSIDPPGQGTSPLHF.

This clone was seen just once. The rearrangement links TRBV13 to TRBJ1-2; D might be TRBD1 (6 bases). V shed 5 bases and J shed 6 bases, with 16 bases lying between them. CDR1 is PRHDT, CDR2 FYEKMQ, per germline (reference sequence). This CDR3 contains 14 residues. The CDR3 reads CASSPGWGQDGYTF. The CDR3 nucleotides read TGTGCCAGCAGCCCTGGGTGGGGGCAGGATGGCTACACCTTC.

In its sample, this clone was seen a few times. The chain has TRBV19 and TRBJ1-1, with 8 bases aligning to TRBD1. The CDR3 is 19 residues long. The germline V gene has CDR1 LNHDA and CDR2 SQIVND (reference sequence). V was pared by 0 bases and J by 0 bases, with 12 bases of the junction left unmatched. The CDR3 sequence is CASSIDPTGAFPMNTEAFF. The CDR3 bases are TGTGCCAGTAGTATAGACCCGACAGGGGCCTTTCCAATGAACACTGAAGCTTTCTTT. Looking up the rest from reference TRBV19 and TRBJ1-1 gives the full variable domain: DGGITQSPKYLFRKEGQNVTLSCEQNLNHDAMYWYRQDPGQGLRLIYYSQIVNDFQKGDIAEGYSVSREKKESFPLTVTSAQKNPTAFYLCASSIDPTGAFPMNTEAFFGQGTRLTVV.